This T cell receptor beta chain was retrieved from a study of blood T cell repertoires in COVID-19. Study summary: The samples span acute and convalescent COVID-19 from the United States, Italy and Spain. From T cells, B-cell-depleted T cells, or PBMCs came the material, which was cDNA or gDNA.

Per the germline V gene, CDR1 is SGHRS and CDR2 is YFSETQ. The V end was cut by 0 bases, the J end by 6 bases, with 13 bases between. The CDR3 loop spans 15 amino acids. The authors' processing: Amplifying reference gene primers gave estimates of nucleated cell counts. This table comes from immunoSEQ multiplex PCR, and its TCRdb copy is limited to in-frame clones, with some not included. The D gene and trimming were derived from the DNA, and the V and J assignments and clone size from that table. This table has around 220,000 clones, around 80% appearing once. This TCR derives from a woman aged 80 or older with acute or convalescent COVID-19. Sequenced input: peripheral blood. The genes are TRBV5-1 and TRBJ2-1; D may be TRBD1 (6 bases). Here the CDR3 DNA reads TGCGCCAGCAGCTTGGGGGACACCGGGTCCAATGAGCAGTTCTTC. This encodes CASSLGDTGSNEQFF.